This T cell receptor (beta chain) was sequenced during a study of CXCR3-negative and CXCR3-positive naive CD8 T cells. All TRB cDNA libraries came from 5' RACE performed with UMI labels. TCRdb re-called the 5' RACE reads and gives one entry per CDR3 protein, without DNA. The record lists around 120,000 distinct CDR3 sequences, of which the ten most abundant hold under 0.75%. Regarding this clonotype: The antigen remains undetermined.

The CDR3 has 17 amino acids. Per the germline V gene, CDR1 is SGDLS and CDR2 is YYNGEE. General observations from the study: Relative to CXCR3-negative naive cells, CXCR3-positive naive cells had more hydrophobic TRB CDR3s. For memory CD8+ cells diversity was much lower, but both naive subsets had comparably high diversity.

The sample was naive CXCR3+ CD8+ T cells from blood. Indicated subset: CD45RO-CCR7+CD27+CD95- naive CD8+ T cells expressing CXCR3 (TNR3+). V is TRBV9 and J is TRBJ2-1; lacking DNA, the TRBD2 call made by TCRdb goes unchecked. The sequence was obtained from a human donor in good health. Some clones in this sample may be carry-over from other donors' samples. CDR3 in amino acids: CASSTPSSGGSYNEQFF. Using reference TRBV9 and TRBJ2-1 for the parts outside the CDR3, the full variable domain is DSGVTQTPKHLITATGQRVTLRCSPRSGDLSVYWYQQSLDQGLQFLIQYYNGEERAKGNILERFSAQQFPDLHSELNLSSLELGDSALYFCASSTPSSGGSYNEQFFGPGTRLTVL.